This T cell receptor (beta chain) was recovered during a study of T-cell reconstitution after alpha-beta-depleted transplantation in children. Study results and limitations: Roughly two months post-transplant, alpha-beta T cells reportedly originated from several hundred graft clones that had expanded. Newly produced T cells mostly accounted for T-cell counts and diversity one year post-transplant. There were some patients whose high TCRbeta diversity at day 60 came from surviving recipient T cells and thymic progenitors.

Unique molecular identifiers were incorporated during preparation of the TCRbeta library. TCRdb reanalysed the PCR reads using MiXCR and keeps one entry per CDR3 protein. This sample has about 980,000 distinct CDR3 sequences, with about 31% found just once. Only one count was recorded for this clonotype. Its antigen is unknown. The CDR3 contains 14 residues. Deletions cut 5 bases from V and 3 bases from J, with 12 bases between. The germline gives CDR1 SGHVS, CDR2 FQNEAQ. Material: PBMCs, mostly from graft donor cells, obtained 360 days after TCRalphabeta/CD19-depleted stem cell transplant. This receptor was obtained from a boy under two years old who had a stem cell transplant for SCID, so the T cells may come from the graft donor. This sequence joins TRBV7-8 and TRBJ2-3; D gene uncertain. CDR3 residues: CASSAVARTDTQYF. The CDR3 DNA reads TGTGCCAGCAGCGCAGTGGCCCGAACAGATACGCAGTATTTT. Based on the CDR3 plus reference TRBV7-8 and TRBJ2-3, the full variable domain is GAGVSQSPRYKVAKRGQDVALRCDPISGHVSLFWYQQALGQGPEFLTYFQNEAQLDKSGLPSDRFFAERPEGSVSTLKIQRTQQEDSAVYLCASSAVARTDTQYFGPGTRLTVL.